This TCR beta chain was identified in a study of T-cell reconstitution after alpha-beta-depleted transplantation in children. Unique molecular identifiers were built into the TCRbeta library. TCRdb passed the PCR reads through MiXCR, listing each CDR3 protein once. The table shows about 200,000 distinct CDR3 sequences, with roughly 14% occurring only once. This clonotype has only a few counts. The CDR3 contains 10 residues. V was clipped by 8 bases and J by 6 bases, with 4 bases between them. The germline V gene encodes CDR1 MNHNS and CDR2 SASEGT. The input for sequencing was PBMCs from the stem cell graft donor, taken from the stem cell graft. This receptor was identified in a human donor who donated a stem cell graft to a child with acute lymphoblastic leukemia. The chain couples TRBV6-1 to TRBJ2-2; D not certain. This CDR3 is CASFAGELFF. CDR3 DNA sequence: TGTGCCAGCTTCGCCGGGGAGCTGTTTTTT.